This TCR beta chain was recorded in a study of blood T cell repertoires in COVID-19. Overall study context: COVID-19 samples, acute and convalescent, were from the United States, Italy and Spain. In each case, the material was cDNA or gDNA derived from T cells, B-cell-depleted T cells, or PBMCs.

This clone was seen just once. With 3 bases removed from V and 4 bases from J, the gap between germline ends came to 9 bases. The CDR3 length is 12 residues. Germline loops: CDR1 DFQATT, CDR2 SNEGSKA (reference sequence). Methods used by the authors: Reference gene primer amplification in the assay estimated nucleated cell counts. Produced via immunoSEQ multiplex PCR; TCRdb's table is partial and in-frame only. The V and J calls and clone size come from that table; D and trimming were worked out from the DNA. The sample records some 300,000 clones, roughly 80% being singletons. The chain joins TRBV20-1 to TRBJ1-2; D unresolved. Source material: peripheral blood. The TCR comes from a woman aged 45-65 years with active or convalescent COVID-19. The CDR3 is CSASILSYGYTF. CDR3 coding DNA: TGCAGTGCTAGTATACTGAGCTATGGCTACACCTTC.